This T cell receptor (beta chain) was sequenced during a study of T cell changes during pregnancy in multiple sclerosis. The repertoire was sequenced with immunoSEQ multiplex PCR; TCRdb's copy has only in-frame clones and lacks some. The top ten hold about 8.9% of the sample, which has tens of thousands of clones, 90% to 95% seen once. The germline V gene has CDR1 ENHRY and CDR2 SYGVKD. V gave up 0 bases and J gave up 10 bases, with 7 bases separating them. The CDR3 totals 12 residues. The sequence derives from a female donor with multiple sclerosis, enrolled in a pregnancy study. The chain carries TRBV10-3 and TRBJ2-1; D gene unclear. The sequences come from CD8+ T cells from peripheral blood mononuclear cells, collected in the third trimester of pregnancy. The CDR3 nucleotides read TGTGCCATCAGTGAGTCTAGTTGGGAGCAGTTCTTC. This translates into CAISESSWEQFF.